This T cell receptor beta chain was sequenced for a study of PD-L1 blockade in urothelial cancer. Some clones are missing from TCRdb's copy, which holds only in-frame ones; the method was immunoSEQ multiplex PCR. The repertoire has about 120,000 clones, 75% to 90% of them found once; the top ten carry 1.5% to 2%. Time point described: peripheral blood 6 weeks after treatment start. Germline loops: CDR1 MDHEN, CDR2 SYDVKM. The CDR3 has 11 residues. The sequence was collected from a man aged 55 to 70 with urothelial cancer. Sequences were derived from PBMCs, sampled around atezolizumab (anti-PD-L1) treatment. This chain joins TRBV28 and TRBJ2-1; D is ambiguous. CDR3 coding DNA: TGTTGTATATCCAGAAACAATGAGCAGTTCTTC. This encodes CCISRNNEQFF.